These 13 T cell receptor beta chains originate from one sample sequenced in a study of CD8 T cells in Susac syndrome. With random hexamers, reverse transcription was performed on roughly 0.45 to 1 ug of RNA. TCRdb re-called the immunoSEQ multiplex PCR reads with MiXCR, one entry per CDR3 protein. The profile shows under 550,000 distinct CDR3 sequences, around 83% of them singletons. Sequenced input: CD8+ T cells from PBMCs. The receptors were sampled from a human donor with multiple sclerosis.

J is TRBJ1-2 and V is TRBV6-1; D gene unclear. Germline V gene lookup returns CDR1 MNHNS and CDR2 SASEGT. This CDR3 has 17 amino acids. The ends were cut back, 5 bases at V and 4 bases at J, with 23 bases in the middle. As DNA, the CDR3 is TGTGCCAGCAGTAAGACCCCCTCTATGCGAAAGATCTATGGCTACACCTTC. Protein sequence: CASSKTPSMRKIYGYTF.

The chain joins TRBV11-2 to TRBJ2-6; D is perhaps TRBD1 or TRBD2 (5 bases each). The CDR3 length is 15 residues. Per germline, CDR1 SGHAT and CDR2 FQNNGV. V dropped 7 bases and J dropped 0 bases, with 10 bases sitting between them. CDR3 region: CASMQGDSGANVLTF. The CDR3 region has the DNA TGTGCCAGCATGCAGGGAGACTCTGGGGCCAACGTCCTGACTTTC.

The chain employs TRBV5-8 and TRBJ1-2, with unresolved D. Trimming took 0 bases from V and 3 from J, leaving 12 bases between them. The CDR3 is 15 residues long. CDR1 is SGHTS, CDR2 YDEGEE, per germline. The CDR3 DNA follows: TGTGCCAGCAGCTTGGTAGCCGTCCCCCACTATGGCTACACCTTC. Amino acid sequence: CASSLVAVPHYGYTF.

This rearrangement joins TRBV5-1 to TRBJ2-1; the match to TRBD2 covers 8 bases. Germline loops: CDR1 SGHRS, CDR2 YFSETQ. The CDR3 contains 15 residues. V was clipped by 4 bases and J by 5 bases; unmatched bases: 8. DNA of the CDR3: TGCGCCAGCAGCAGGAGACTAGCGAGCAACAATGAGCAGTTCTTC. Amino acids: CASSRRLASNNEQFF.

CDR3 DNA: TGTGCCAGCAGCTCCACCGGATCTCTGAATTACAATGAGCAGTTCTTC. It specifies CASSSTGSLNYNEQFF. The gene calls are TRBV7-2 and TRBJ2-1; D uncertain. This CDR3 has 16 residues. V was clipped by 4 bases and J by 4 bases, with 17 bases between them. Germline lookup yields CDR1 SGHTA and CDR2 FQGNSA. Based on the CDR3 plus reference TRBV7-2 and TRBJ2-1, the full variable domain is GAGVSQSPSNKVTEKGKDVELRCDPISGHTALYWYRQSLGQGLEFLIYFQGNSAPDKSGLPSDRFSAERTGGSVSTLTIQRTQQEDSAVYLCASSSTGSLNYNEQFFGPGTRLTVL.

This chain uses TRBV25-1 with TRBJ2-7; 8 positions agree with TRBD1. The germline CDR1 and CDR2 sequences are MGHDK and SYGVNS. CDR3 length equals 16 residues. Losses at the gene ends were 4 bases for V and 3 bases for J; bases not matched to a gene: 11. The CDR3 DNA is TGTGCCAGCAGTGGAGGGACAGGAGGGGAATACTACGAGCAGTACTTC. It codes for CASSGGTGGEYYEQYF.

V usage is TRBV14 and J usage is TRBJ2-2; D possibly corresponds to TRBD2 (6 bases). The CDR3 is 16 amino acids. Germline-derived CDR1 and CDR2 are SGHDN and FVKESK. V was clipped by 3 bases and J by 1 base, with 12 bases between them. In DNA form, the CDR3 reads TGTGCCAGCAGCCAGAGAAGGCGGGGGAACACCGGGGAGCTGTTTTTT. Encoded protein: CASSQRRRGNTGELFF. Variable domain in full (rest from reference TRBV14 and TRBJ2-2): EAGVTQFPSHSVIEKGQTVTLRCDPISGHDNLYWYRRVMGKEIKFLLHFVKESKQDESGMPNNRFLAERTGGTYSTLKVQPAELEDSGVYFCASSQRRRGNTGELFFGEGSRLTVL.

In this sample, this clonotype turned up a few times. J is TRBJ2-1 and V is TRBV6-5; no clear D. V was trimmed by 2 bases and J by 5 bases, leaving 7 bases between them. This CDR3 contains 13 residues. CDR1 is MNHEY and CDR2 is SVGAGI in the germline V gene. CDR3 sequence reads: CASSYRGDNEQFF. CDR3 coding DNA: TGTGCCAGCAGTTACCGTGGCGACAATGAGCAGTTCTTC.

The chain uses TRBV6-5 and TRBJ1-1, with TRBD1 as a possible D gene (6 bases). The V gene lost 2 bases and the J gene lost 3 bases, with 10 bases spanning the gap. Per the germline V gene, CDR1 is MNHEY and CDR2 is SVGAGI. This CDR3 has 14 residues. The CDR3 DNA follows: TGTGCCAGCAGTTACCGAGGGGGGGACACTGAAGCTTTCTTT. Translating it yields CASSYRGGDTEAFF.

The CDR3: CASSLAPDATNEKLFF. The CDR3 DNA is TGTGCCAGCAGCTTAGCCCCAGATGCAACTAATGAAAAACTGTTTTTT. The gene calls are TRBV7-9 and TRBJ1-4; D remains unclear. The V end lost 0 bases, the J end lost 0 bases, and 8 bases lay between the germline ends. Germline assignment: CDR1 SEHNR and CDR2 FQNEAQ (reference sequence). This CDR3 is 16 amino acids long.

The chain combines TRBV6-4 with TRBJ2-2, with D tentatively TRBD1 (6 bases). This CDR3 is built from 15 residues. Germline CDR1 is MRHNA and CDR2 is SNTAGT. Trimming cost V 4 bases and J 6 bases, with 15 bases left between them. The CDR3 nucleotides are TGTGCCAGCAGTGCCTCCTCACAGGGCTCCGGGGAGCTGTTTTTT. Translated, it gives CASSASSQGSGELFF.

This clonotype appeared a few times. The CDR3 reads CASTPGLPEFGELFF. The CDR3 DNA reads as TGTGCCAGCACTCCGGGACTACCCGAGTTCGGGGAGCTGTTTTTT. The gene calls are TRBV6-1 and TRBJ2-2, with TRBD2 matching 7 bases. The V gene's germline CDR1 is MNHNS and CDR2 SASEGT. The CDR3 totals 15 residues. The V and J ends lost 7 bases and 7 bases, in that order; junction bases with no gene match: 12.

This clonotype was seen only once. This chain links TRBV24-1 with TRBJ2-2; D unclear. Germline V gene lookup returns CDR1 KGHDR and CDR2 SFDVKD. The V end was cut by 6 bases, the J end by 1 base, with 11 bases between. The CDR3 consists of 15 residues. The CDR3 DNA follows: TGTGCCACCAGTTCACCTTCTGGGAACACCGGGGAGCTGTTTTTT. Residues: CATSSPSGNTGELFF.